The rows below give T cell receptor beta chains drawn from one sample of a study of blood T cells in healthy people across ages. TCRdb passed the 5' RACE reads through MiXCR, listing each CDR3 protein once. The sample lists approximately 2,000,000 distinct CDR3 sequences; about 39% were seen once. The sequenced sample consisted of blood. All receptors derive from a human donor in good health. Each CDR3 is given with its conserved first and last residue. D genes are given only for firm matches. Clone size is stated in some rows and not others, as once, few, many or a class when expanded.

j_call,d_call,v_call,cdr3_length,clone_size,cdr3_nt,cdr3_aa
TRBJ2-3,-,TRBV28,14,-,TGTGCCAGCTTAACGACCGCGAGCACAGATACGCAGTATTTT,CASLTTASTDTQYF
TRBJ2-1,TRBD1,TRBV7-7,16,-,TGTGCCAGCAGCTTAGTTACAGGGGAATACTACAATGAGCAGTTCTTC,CASSLVTGEYYNEQFF
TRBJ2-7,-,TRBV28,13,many,TGTGCCAGCAGCCTGATTCAACACTACGAGCAGTACTTC,CASSLIQHYEQYF
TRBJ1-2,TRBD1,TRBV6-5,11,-,TGTGCCAGCAGACGACAGGGAGGCTACACCTTC,CASRRQGGYTF
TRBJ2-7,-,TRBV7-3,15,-,TGTGCCAGCAGCTTATCGGCACAGGGAATGGGCGAGCAGTACTTC,CASSLSAQGMGEQYF
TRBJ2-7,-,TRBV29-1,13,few,TGCAGCGTATTTGACACCCACTCCTACGAGCAGTACTTC,CSVFDTHSYEQYF
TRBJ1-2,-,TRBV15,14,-,TGTGCCACCAGCAGAGATGGGGCTAACTATGGCTACACCTTC,CATSRDGANYGYTF
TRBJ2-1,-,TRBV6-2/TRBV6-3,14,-,TGTGCCAGCTCGGACATGGGGTCCTACAATGAGCAGTTCTTC,CASSDMGSYNEQFF
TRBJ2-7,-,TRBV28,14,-,TGTGCCAGCAGTCAATCGACACTATCCTACGAGCAGTACTTC,CASSQSTLSYEQYF
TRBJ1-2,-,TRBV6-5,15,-,TGTGCCAGCAGCCGGACCTGGGGGCTGCGCAATGGCTACACCTTC,CASSRTWGLRNGYTF
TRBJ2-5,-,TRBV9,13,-,TGTGCCAGCAGCTCCCCAGTCGGGGAGTCCCAGTACTTC,CASSSPVGESQYF
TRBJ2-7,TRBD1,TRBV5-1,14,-,TGCGCCAGCAGCCCTGGACAGGTCGTCCCCAAGCAGTACTTC,CASSPGQVVPKQYF
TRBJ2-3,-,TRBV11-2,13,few,TGTGCCAGCAGCCCCGACCTCACAGATACGCAGTATTTT,CASSPDLTDTQYF
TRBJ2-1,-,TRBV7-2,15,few,TGTGCCAGCAGCTTAGCTCCCGACTCCTACAATGAGCAGTTCTTC,CASSLAPDSYNEQFF
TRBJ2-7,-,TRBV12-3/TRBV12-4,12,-,TGTGCCAGCAGTTCGAAACTCTACGAGCAGTACTTC,CASSSKLYEQYF
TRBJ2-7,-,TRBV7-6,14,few,TGTGCCAGCAGCTCAACAAGGGGTTACAATGAGCAGTACTTC,CASSSTRGYNEQYF
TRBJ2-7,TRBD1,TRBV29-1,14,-,TGCAGCGTTGGGGGGGGGACAGGGGTAAACGAGCAGTACTTC,CSVGGGTGVNEQYF
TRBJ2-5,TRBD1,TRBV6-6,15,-,TGTGCCAGCAGTCGAGGACAGGGATGGGTGGAGACCCAGTACTTC,CASSRGQGWVETQYF
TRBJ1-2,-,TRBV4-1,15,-,TGCGCCAGCAGCCACCGACAGGATACACTGGGTGGCTACACCTTC,CASSHRQDTLGGYTF
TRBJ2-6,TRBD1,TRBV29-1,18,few,TGCAGCGCCAGCGAAGGGGGCCTCCCGTTTTTGCGTACCAACGTCCTGACTTTC,CSASEGGLPFLRTNVLTF
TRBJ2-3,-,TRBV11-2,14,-,TGTGCCAGCAGCCAAGGGACTCCGGGGGATACGCAGTATTTT,CASSQGTPGDTQYF
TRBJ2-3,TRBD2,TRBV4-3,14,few,TGCGCCAGCAGCCTAAGTACTAGCGGAGATACGCAGTATTTT,CASSLSTSGDTQYF
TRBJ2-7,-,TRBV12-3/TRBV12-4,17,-,TGTGCCAGCAGTTTAGGGGCATTACAGTCCCTCCCCTACGAGCAGTACTTC,CASSLGALQSLPYEQYF
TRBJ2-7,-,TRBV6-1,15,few,TGTGCCAGCAGCTCCGACAGAGGAAACCCCTACGAGCAGTACTTC,CASSSDRGNPYEQYF
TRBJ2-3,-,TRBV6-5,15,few,TGTGCCAGCAGTTACTCAGTCCCTCGCACAGATACGCAGTATTTT,CASSYSVPRTDTQYF
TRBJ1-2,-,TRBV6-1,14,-,TGTGCCAGCAGTCAGGACAGTCCTAACTATGGCTACACCTTC,CASSQDSPNYGYTF
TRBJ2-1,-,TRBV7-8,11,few,TGTGCCAGCAGCCCCAGGGGTCGTAAGTTCTTC,CASSPRGRKFF
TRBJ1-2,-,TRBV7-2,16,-,TGTGCCAGCAGCTTATGGTTTGGGGCCGTTCGCTATGGCTACACCTTC,CASSLWFGAVRYGYTF
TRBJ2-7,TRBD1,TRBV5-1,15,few,TGCGCCAGCAGCGCGGGACAGGGGAGGATCAACGAGCAGTACTTC,CASSAGQGRINEQYF
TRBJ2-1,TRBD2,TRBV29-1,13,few,TGCAGCGTTTCTGCGGGGGGGTTCGATGAGCAGTTCTTC,CSVSAGGFDEQFF
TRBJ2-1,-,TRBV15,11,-,TGTGCCACTAGAAACTACAATGAGCAGTTCTTC,CATRNYNEQFF
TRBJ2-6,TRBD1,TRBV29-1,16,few,TGCAGCGTGTTGGACAGGTTTAGCTCTGGGGCCAACGTCCTGACTTTC,CSVLDRFSSGANVLTF
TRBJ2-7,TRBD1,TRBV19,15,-,TGTGCCAGTAGTCACGCCGGGACAGGGGGCTACGAGCAGTACTTC,CASSHAGTGGYEQYF
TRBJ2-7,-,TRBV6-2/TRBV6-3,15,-,TGTGCCAGCAGCCTCCCGGGAATACGAACCTACGAGCAGTACTTC,CASSLPGIRTYEQYF
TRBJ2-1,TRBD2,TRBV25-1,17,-,TGTGCCAGCAGTAAATTTTGGCTAGCGGGGTTTTACAATGAGCAGTTCTTC,CASSKFWLAGFYNEQFF
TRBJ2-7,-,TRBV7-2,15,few,TGTGCCAGCAGCTTCGCCACAGGGACCCCCTACGAGCAGTACTTC,CASSFATGTPYEQYF
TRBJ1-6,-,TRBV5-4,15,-,TGTGCCAGCAGCCCTCCCGGGCCCCGGGATTCACCCCTCCACTTT,CASSPPGPRDSPLHF